This TCR beta chain stems from a study of cytomegalovirus exposure and HLA in healthy donors. Sequenced by immunoSEQ multiplex PCR; TCRdb stores in-frame clones only, minus some. The sample has about 330,000 clones; 75% to 90% are singletons. This CDR3 has 16 residues. V dropped 1 base and J dropped 4 bases, with 16 bases sitting between them. Germline lookup yields CDR1 ENHRY and CDR2 SYGVKD. Sequencing was carried out using PBMCs. The J gene is TRBJ1-2, the V gene TRBV10-3, with TRBD1 as a possible D gene (5 bases). This sequence was found in a young woman in good health and CMV-seropositive. Written as DNA, the CDR3 is TGTGCCATCAGTGAGTTGAGGCAGGGAGGCTCCTATGGCTACACCTTC. The encoded protein is CAISELRQGGSYGYTF.